The entry below gives a single T cell receptor beta chain sequence along with its context. CDR3 size: 17 residues. CDR1 is SGHTA and CDR2 is FQGTGA in the germline V gene. Trimming at V came to 2 bases and at J to 1 base, leaving 7 bases not matched to a gene. This entry comes from a study of blood T cell repertoires in COVID-19. About the study: Spain, Italy and the United States supplied samples that represented acute and convalescent COVID-19. The analysed material was cDNA or gDNA that came from T cells, B-cell-depleted T cells, or PBMCs.

Source study methods: Reference gene primer amplification yielded estimated nucleated cell counts. Assay used: immunoSEQ multiplex PCR; TCRdb lists only in-frame clones, some missing. That table gives V, J and clone size, and the DNA gave D and trimming. The profile shows more than 200,000 clones, around 90% of them singletons. The chain is built from TRBV7-3 and TRBJ2-2; 7 bases align to TRBD2. The sequence was collected from a woman in her fifties or sixties with COVID-19, enrolled during active disease. The specimen was peripheral blood. The CDR3 region is CASSLDLADKNTGELFF. The CDR3 DNA is TGTGCCAGCAGCTTAGATCTAGCGGACAAGAACACCGGGGAGCTGTTTTTT.